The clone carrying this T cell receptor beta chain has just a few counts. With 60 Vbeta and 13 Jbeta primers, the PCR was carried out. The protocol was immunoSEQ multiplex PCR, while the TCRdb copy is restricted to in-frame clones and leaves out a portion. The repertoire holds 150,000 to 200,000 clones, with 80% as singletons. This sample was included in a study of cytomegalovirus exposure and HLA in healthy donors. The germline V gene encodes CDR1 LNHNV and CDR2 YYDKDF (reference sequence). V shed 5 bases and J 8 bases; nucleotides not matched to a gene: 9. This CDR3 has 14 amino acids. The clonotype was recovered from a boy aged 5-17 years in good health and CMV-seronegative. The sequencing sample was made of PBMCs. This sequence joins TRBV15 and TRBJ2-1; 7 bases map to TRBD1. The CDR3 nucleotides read TGTGCCACCAGCCCTCTCCTACAGGGGCATGAGCAGTTCTTC. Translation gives CATSPLLQGHEQFF.